The T cell receptor (beta chain) under discussion was sequenced for a study of cytomegalovirus exposure and HLA in healthy donors. Whole-study results and caveats: Serostatus for CMV was the only available immune exposure information.

With 3 bases clipped from V and 0 bases from J, the junction kept 4 bases outside the gene matches. Germline V gives CDR1 SGDLS, CDR2 YYNGEE. The CDR3 is 16 residues long. A remark on this clone: The antigen is undetermined.

PCR primers comprised 60 Vbeta and 13 Jbeta primers. Libraries were prepared by immunoSEQ multiplex PCR; TCRdb keeps only in-frame clonotypes and omits some of them. This sample carries about 130,000 clones, 70% to 90% of them seen once, and the ten largest clones take about 1.5%. The clonotype was recovered from a boy younger than 18 in good health and CMV-seronegative. The source material was PBMCs. The chain employs TRBV9 and TRBJ2-3; 10 bases agree with TRBD2. This CDR3 is CASSGLAGESTDTQYF. Here the CDR3 DNA reads TGTGCCAGCAGCGGGCTAGCGGGGGAAAGCACAGATACGCAGTATTTT.